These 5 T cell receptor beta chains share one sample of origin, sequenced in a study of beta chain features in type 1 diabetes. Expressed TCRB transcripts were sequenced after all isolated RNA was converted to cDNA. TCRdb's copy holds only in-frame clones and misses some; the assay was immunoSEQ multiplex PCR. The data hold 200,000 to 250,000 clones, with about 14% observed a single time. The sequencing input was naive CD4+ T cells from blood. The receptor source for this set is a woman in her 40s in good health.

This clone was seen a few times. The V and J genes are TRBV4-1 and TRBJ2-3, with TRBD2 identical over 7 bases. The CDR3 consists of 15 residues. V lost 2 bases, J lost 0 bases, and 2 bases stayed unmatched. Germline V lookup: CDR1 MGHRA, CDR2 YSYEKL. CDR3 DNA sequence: TGCGCCAGCAGCCAACTGGGACTAAGCACAGATACGCAGTATTTT. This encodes CASSQLGLSTDTQYF.

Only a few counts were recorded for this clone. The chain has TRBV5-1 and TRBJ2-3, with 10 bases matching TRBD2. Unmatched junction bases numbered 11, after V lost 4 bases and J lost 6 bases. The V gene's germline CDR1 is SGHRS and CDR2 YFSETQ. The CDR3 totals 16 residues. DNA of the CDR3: TGCGCCAGCAGCCGAAGCGGGGGGGCCGAGGCCGATACGCAGTATTTT. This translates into CASSRSGGAEADTQYF.

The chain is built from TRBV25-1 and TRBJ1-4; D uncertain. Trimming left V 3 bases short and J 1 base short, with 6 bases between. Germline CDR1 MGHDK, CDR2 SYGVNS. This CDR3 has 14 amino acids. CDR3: CASSDGGTNEKLFF. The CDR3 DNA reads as TGTGCCAGCAGTGACGGAGGAACTAATGAAAAACTGTTTTTT.

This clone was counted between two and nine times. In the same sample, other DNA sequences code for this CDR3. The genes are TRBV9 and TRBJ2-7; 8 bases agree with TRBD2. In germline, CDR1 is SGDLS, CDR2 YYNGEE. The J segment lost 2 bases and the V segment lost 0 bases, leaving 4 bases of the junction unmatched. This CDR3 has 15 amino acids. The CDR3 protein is CASSVAAGAPYEQYF. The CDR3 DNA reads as TGTGCCAGCAGCGTAGCAGCGGGGGCCCCCTACGAGCAGTACTTC.

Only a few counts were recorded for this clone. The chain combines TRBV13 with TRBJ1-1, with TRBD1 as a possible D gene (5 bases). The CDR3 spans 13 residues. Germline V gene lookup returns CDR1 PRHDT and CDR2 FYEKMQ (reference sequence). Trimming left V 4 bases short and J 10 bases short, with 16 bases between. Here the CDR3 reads CASSSQGELGAFF. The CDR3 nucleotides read TGTGCCAGCAGCTCCCAAGGGGAATTGGGAGCTTTCTTT.